This T cell receptor beta chain comes out of a study of blood T cell repertoires in COVID-19. Study-level background: Donors in the United States, Italy and Spain gave samples during acute or convalescent COVID-19. PBMCs, B-cell-depleted T cells, or T cells were the source of the cDNA or gDNA that made up the material.

Per the original data handling: Researchers report that nucleated cell counts were estimated from reference gene primer amplification. Generated by immunoSEQ multiplex PCR, the TCRdb table keeps only in-frame clones and is missing some. Clone size and the V and J calls come from that table; the DNA yielded D and trimming. Seen here are over 150,000 clones, roughly 81% observed once, and the top ten hold less than 15%. The sample holds many counts of this clone. The germline V and J ends were trimmed by 1 base and 5 bases, with 12 bases remaining between them. The V gene's germline CDR1 is LGHDT and CDR2 YNNKEL (reference sequence). The CDR3 is made up of 14 amino acids.

This rearrangement joins TRBV3-1 (or the pseudogene TRBV3-2) to TRBJ2-7; D is perhaps TRBD2 (5 bases). Input material: peripheral blood. This sequence was found in a woman of 80 years or more with COVID-19, enrolled during active disease. The CDR3 DNA follows: TGTGCCAGCAGCCAAGTCTATTCCGGGGACGAGCAGTACTTC. Encoded protein: CASSQVYSGDEQYF.